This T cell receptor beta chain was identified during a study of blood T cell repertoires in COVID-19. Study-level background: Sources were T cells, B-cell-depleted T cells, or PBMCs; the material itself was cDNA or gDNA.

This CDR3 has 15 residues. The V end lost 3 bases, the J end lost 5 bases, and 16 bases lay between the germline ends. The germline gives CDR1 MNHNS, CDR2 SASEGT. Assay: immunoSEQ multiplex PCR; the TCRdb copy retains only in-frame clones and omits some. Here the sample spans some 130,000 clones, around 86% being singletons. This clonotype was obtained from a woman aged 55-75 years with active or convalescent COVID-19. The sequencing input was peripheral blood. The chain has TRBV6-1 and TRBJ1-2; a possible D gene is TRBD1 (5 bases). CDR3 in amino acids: CASSEGRAVGYGYTF. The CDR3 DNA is TGTGCCAGCAGTGAGGGCAGGGCCGTTGGGTATGGCTACACCTTC.